A single sample gave rise to the 29 T cell receptor beta chains below, sequenced in a study of blood T cell repertoires in COVID-19. Only in-frame clones appear in the TCRdb table, and some are missing; sequencing was by immunoSEQ multiplex PCR. The sample includes a few hundred thousand clones, 75% to 90% of them seen just once. Sequenced material: peripheral blood. These TCRs come from a woman aged 60-75 years with acute or convalescent COVID-19.

The V and J genes are TRBV6-5 and TRBJ1-2; 7 bases align to TRBD1. V shed 6 bases, J shed 2 bases, and the junction held 9 bases outside the gene matches. CDR1 and CDR2 (germline): MNHEY, SVGAGI. The CDR3 consists of 15 residues. DNA for the CDR3: TGTGCCAGCAGCCCCCGAGAGGGGGCAAACTATGGCTACACCTTC. This gives the protein CASSPREGANYGYTF.

V gene TRBV2 combines with J gene TRBJ2-3; TRBD2 might be the D (7 bases). The CDR3 totals 15 residues. The V end was cut by 8 bases, the J end by 5 bases, with 20 bases between. Germline V lookup: CDR1 SNHLY, CDR2 FYNNEI. This chain's CDR3 is CASSPPRGLGDTQYF. CDR3 DNA: TGTGCCAGCTCCCCCCCGCGGGGGCTTGGAGATACGCAGTATTTT.

This chain uses TRBV18 with TRBJ1-5, with 8 nucleotides matching TRBD1. Germline values: CDR1 KGHSH, CDR2 LQKENI. The V and J ends lost 3 bases and 3 bases, in that order; junction bases with no gene match: 4. The CDR3 consists of 15 residues. CDR3 DNA: TGTGCCAGCTCACCGGGACAGGCGCTCAATCAGCCCCAGCATTTT. Its protein is CASSPGQALNQPQHF. Supplemented by reference TRBV18 and TRBJ1-5, the full variable domain reads NAGVMQNPRHLVRRRGQEARLRCSPMKGHSHVYWYRQLPEEGLKFMVYLQKENIIDESGMPKERFSAEFPKEGPSILRIQQVVRGDSAAYFCASSPGQALNQPQHFGDGTRLSIL.

The V gene is TRBV4-2, the J gene TRBJ2-3, with 11 bases lining up with TRBD2. CDR1 is LGHNA and CDR2 is YNFKEQ in the germline V gene. Trimming at V came to 2 bases and at J to 7 bases, leaving 11 bases not matched to a gene. The CDR3 is made up of 17 amino acids. Here the CDR3 reads CASSQRVTSGGANTQYF. In DNA, the CDR3 is TGTGCCAGCAGCCAAAGGGTCACTAGCGGGGGTGCGAATACGCAGTATTTT.

The chain has TRBV6-6 and TRBJ1-5, with D perhaps TRBD1 (6 bases). The CDR3 has 13 residues. V gave up 5 bases and J gave up 5 bases, with 10 bases separating them. The germline V gene encodes CDR1 MNHNY and CDR2 SVGAGI (reference sequence). The CDR3 protein is CASSPQGDQPQHF. The CDR3 DNA sequence: TGTGCCAGCAGTCCACAGGGAGATCAGCCCCAGCATTTT.

The chain uses TRBV28 and TRBJ2-7; D might be TRBD2 (5 bases). V lost 6 bases to trimming and J lost 0 bases, with 21 bases between them. The V gene's germline CDR1 is MDHEN and CDR2 SYDVKM. CDR3 length: 17 residues. In nucleotides, the CDR3 is TGTGCCAGCAGGGTTAATGAGCGGAAACACCCCTCCTACGAGCAGTACTTC. This sequence encodes CASRVNERKHPSYEQYF.

The chain joins TRBV19 to TRBJ2-7; D call uncertain. The V gene's germline CDR1 is LNHDA and CDR2 SQIVND (reference sequence). The CDR3 runs 14 residues. V was shortened by 6 bases and J by 0 bases, with 12 bases between the two germline ends. The CDR3 protein is CASSLQSTSYEQYF. The CDR3 DNA sequence: TGTGCCAGTAGCCTACAGTCCACCTCCTACGAGCAGTACTTC.

This chain connects TRBV7-8 to TRBJ2-2; perhaps TRBD2 as D (6 bases). This CDR3 comprises 13 residues. V dropped 5 bases and J dropped 6 bases, with 10 bases sitting between them. Germline V CDR1 and CDR2: SGHVS, FQNEAQ. CDR3 nucleotides: TGTGCCAGCAGCCGGGACTTCCCCGGGGAGCTGTTTTTT. Amino acid sequence: CASSRDFPGELFF. The variable domain in full, with the rest retrieved from reference TRBV7-8 and TRBJ2-2, is GAGVSQSPRYKVAKRGQDVALRCDPISGHVSLFWYQQALGQGPEFLTYFQNEAQLDKSGLPSDRFFAERPEGSVSTLKIQRTQQEDSAVYLCASSRDFPGELFFGEGSRLTVL.

The chain is built from TRBV6-5 and TRBJ2-7; TRBD1 matches 9 bases. Per germline, CDR1 MNHEY and CDR2 SVGAGI. CDR3 size: 15 residues. The ends lost 6 bases at V and 6 bases at J; junction bases unmatched: 12. The CDR3 protein is CASSYSGTGTLEQYF. In DNA, the CDR3 is TGTGCCAGCAGCTACAGTGGGACAGGGACTCTCGAGCAGTACTTC.

This chain uses TRBV28 with TRBJ1-5, with D perhaps TRBD1 (6 bases). Germline assignment: CDR1 MDHEN and CDR2 SYDVKM. The CDR3 totals 15 residues. V lost 10 bases, J lost 2 bases, and 18 bases lay in between. CDR3 sequence (DNA): TGTGCCAACCAAAAAACAGGGTTTGGCAATCAGCCCCAGCATTTT. This gives the protein CANQKTGFGNQPQHF.

The V gene is TRBV7-3, the J gene TRBJ2-5; D unclear. Deletions cut 4 bases from V and 4 bases from J, with 4 bases between. Germline CDR1 reads SGHTA; CDR2 reads FQGTGA. The length of the CDR3 is 11 residues. The CDR3 nucleotides read TGTGCCAGCAGCTCGGGAGAGACCCAGTACTTC. Its protein product is CASSSGETQYF.

This clone was seen once. The gene calls are TRBV7-9 and TRBJ2-7; 12 nucleotides match TRBD2. J was trimmed by 7 bases and V by 1 base; bases with no gene match: 14. This CDR3 region has 18 residues. Germline CDR1 is SEHNR and CDR2 is FQNEAQ (reference sequence). As DNA, the CDR3 is TGTGCCAGCAGCTTAGTGTTCTCTAGCGGGAGGGCCTCGGGGGAGCAGTACTTC. The encoded protein is CASSLVFSSGRASGEQYF.

The chain uses TRBV18 and TRBJ1-4; possibly TRBD1 for D (5 bases). In germline, CDR1 is KGHSH, CDR2 LQKENI. With 4 bases removed from V and 1 base from J, the gap between germline ends came to 10 bases. The CDR3 contains 15 residues. The CDR3 DNA sequence: TGTGCCAGCTCACGGAGGGACGGAACTAATGAAAAACTGTTTTTT. It is translated as CASSRRDGTNEKLFF.

The V and J genes are TRBV4-3 and TRBJ1-6; perhaps TRBD1 as D (6 bases). The V end was cut by 3 bases, the J end by 10 bases, with 16 bases between. This CDR3 spans 15 amino acids. Germline loops: CDR1 LGHNA, CDR2 YSLEER. CDR3 DNA sequence: TGCGCCAGCAGCCAGGCCCAGGGCAGGGGCTCACCCCTCCACTTT. This encodes CASSQAQGRGSPLHF.

A note on this clone: This sample also contains other DNA sequences that code for the same CDR3. The rearrangement links TRBV5-1 to TRBJ1-2; TRBD1 might be the D (5 bases). This CDR3 spans 14 amino acids. V lost 3 bases and J lost 4, with 13 bases in between. Germline assignment: CDR1 SGHRS and CDR2 YFSETQ. CDR3 protein: CASSSGQGSYGYTF. For the CDR3, the DNA is TGCGCCAGCAGCTCCGGGCAGGGCAGCTATGGCTACACCTTC. Full variable domain (missing parts from reference TRBV5-1 and TRBJ1-2): KAGVTQTPRYLIKTRGQQVTLSCSPISGHRSVSWYQQTPGQGLQFLFEYFSETQRNKGNFPGRFSGRQFSNSRSEMNVSTLELGDSALYLCASSSGQGSYGYTFGSGTRLTVV.

The rearrangement joins TRBV27 to TRBJ1-2, with TRBD1 as a possible D gene (5 bases). The CDR3 contains 18 residues. Germline assignment: CDR1 MNHEY and CDR2 SMNVEV (reference sequence). V lost 3 bases and J 6 bases, leaving 26 bases between the germline ends. The CDR3 loop reads CASSFGRPGRAGPHGYTF. In DNA form, the CDR3 reads TGTGCCAGCAGTTTTGGCCGCCCTGGCAGGGCCGGCCCTCATGGCTACACCTTC.

The CDR3 loop is CASGVAFSTDTQYF. The CDR3 DNA is TGTGCCAGCGGGGTAGCGTTTAGCACAGATACGCAGTATTTT. The chain carries TRBV11-1 and TRBJ2-3; D may be TRBD2 (5 bases). The CDR3 contains 14 residues. Germline V lookup: CDR1 SGHAT, CDR2 FQDESV (reference sequence). Trimming shortened V by 8 bases and J by 0 bases, and 12 bases separated the two germline ends.

The chain is built from TRBV7-3 and TRBJ2-1; TRBD1 agrees at 7 bases. Trimming removed 5 bases from V and 7 bases from J; junction bases left unmatched: 5. Germline V gene sequence: CDR1 SGHTA, CDR2 FQGTGA. This CDR3 comprises 13 residues. The CDR3 nucleotides are TGTGCCAGCAGCCCACCGGGACAGAATGAGCAGTTCTTC. As protein: CASSPPGQNEQFF.

The chain links TRBV24-1 to TRBJ2-3; 7 bases fit TRBD2. Germline V gene sequence: CDR1 KGHDR, CDR2 SFDVKD. With V trimmed by 1 base and J by 5 bases, 11 bases remained unmatched. This CDR3 is built from 17 residues. The CDR3 region is CATSDLGLVGSGDTQYF. For the CDR3, the DNA is TGTGCCACCAGTGATTTAGGACTAGTCGGGAGCGGAGATACGCAGTATTTT.

The V and J genes are TRBV28 and TRBJ1-2, with D maybe TRBD1 (5 bases). The V gene's germline CDR1 is MDHEN and CDR2 SYDVKM. With 6 bases removed from V and 1 base from J, the gap between germline ends came to 9 bases. The CDR3 extends over 13 amino acids. The CDR3 sequence: CASRIDSNYGYTF. In DNA, the CDR3 is TGTGCCAGCAGAATCGACAGTAACTATGGCTACACCTTC.

The genes are TRBV6-4 and TRBJ1-6, with D tentatively TRBD1 (5 bases). V was shortened by 2 bases and J by 7 bases, with 9 bases between the two germline ends. CDR3 length: 14 amino acids. CDR1 is MRHNA, CDR2 SNTAGT, per germline. Here the CDR3 reads CASSDGAGNSPLHF. CDR3 DNA sequence: TGTGCCAGCAGTGACGGGGCCGGGAATTCACCCCTCCACTTT.

V is TRBV5-1 and J is TRBJ2-7; TRBD2 agrees at 12 bases. The germline V gene encodes CDR1 SGHRS and CDR2 YFSETQ. V shed 5 bases and J 3 bases; nucleotides not matched to a gene: 6. The CDR3 length is 15 residues. The CDR3 spells CASSSPSGRVYEQYF. The CDR3 nucleotides read TGCGCCAGCAGTTCCCCTAGCGGGAGGGTCTACGAGCAGTACTTC.

J is TRBJ1-6 and V is TRBV24-1; a weak D match, TRBD1 (5 bases). Germline V CDR1 and CDR2: KGHDR, SFDVKD. The CDR3 has 14 amino acids. Trimming took 4 bases from V and 6 from J, leaving 9 bases between them. Here the CDR3 DNA reads TGTGCCACCAGTGAAACGGGACTTAATTCACCCCTCCACTTT. Encoded protein: CATSETGLNSPLHF.

The chain combines TRBV9 with TRBJ2-1; D remains ambiguous. The CDR3 totals 15 residues. The germline V gene encodes CDR1 SGDLS and CDR2 YYNGEE. Trimming took off 6 bases at V and 1 base at J, with 14 bases between the two ends. The DNA for the CDR3 is TGTGCCAGCAAACCTGGTGGCAGATCCTACAATGAGCAGTTCTTC. Its protein product is CASKPGGRSYNEQFF. Filled out from reference TRBV9 and TRBJ2-1, the complete variable domain reads DSGVTQTPKHLITATGQRVTLRCSPRSGDLSVYWYQQSLDQGLQFLIQYYNGEERAKGNILERFSAQQFPDLHSELNLSSLELGDSALYFCASKPGGRSYNEQFFGPGTRLTVL.

The chain uses TRBV2 and TRBJ1-5, with D tentatively TRBD1 (5 bases). Per the germline V gene, CDR1 is SNHLY and CDR2 is FYNNEI. CDR3 length: 13 amino acids. Trimming shortened V by 7 bases and J by 5 bases, and 12 bases separated the two germline ends. This CDR3 reads CASKSGTYQPQHF. The CDR3 nucleotides read TGTGCCAGCAAATCCGGGACTTATCAGCCCCAGCATTTT. The entire variable domain, with the rest obtained from reference TRBV2 and TRBJ1-5, is as follows: EPEVTQTPSHQVTQMGQEVILRCVPISNHLYFYWYRQILGQKVEFLVSFYNNEISEKSEIFDDQFSVERPDGSNFTLKIRSTKLEDSAMYFCASKSGTYQPQHFGDGTRLSIL.

This chain uses TRBV9 with TRBJ2-7; a weak D match, TRBD2 (6 bases). The germline gives CDR1 SGDLS, CDR2 YYNGEE. Trimming stripped 0 bases from V and 2 bases from J, with 12 bases between. The length of the CDR3 is 15 residues. The DNA for the CDR3 is TGTGCCAGCAGCGTAGAACCGGAGGGAACCTACGAGCAGTACTTC. This sequence encodes CASSVEPEGTYEQYF.

The V call is TRBV7-2, the J call TRBJ1-6; D is unresolved. The germline V gene has CDR1 SGHTA and CDR2 FQGNSA. The CDR3 runs 16 residues. The germline V and J ends were trimmed by 6 bases and 10 bases, with 22 bases remaining between them. Written as DNA, the CDR3 is TGTGCCAGCAGGGATCGGCAGGCCTCACCCAGGTCACCCCTCCACTTT. Protein sequence: CASRDRQASPRSPLHF.

This sequence joins TRBV7-2 and TRBJ1-6, with 7 bases identical to TRBD1. V dropped 5 bases and J dropped 10; count of bases not matched to a gene: 5. Per the germline V gene, CDR1 is SGHTA and CDR2 is FQGNSA. The CDR3 length is 13 residues. The CDR3 is CASSRQGDSPLHF. CDR3 sequence (DNA): TGTGCCAGCAGCCGGCAGGGGGACTCACCCCTCCACTTT.

The sample holds one count of this clone. V gene TRBV19 combines with J gene TRBJ1-5, with a weak D call TRBD1 (6 bases). Germline assignment: CDR1 LNHDA and CDR2 SQIVND (reference sequence). Trimming took off 8 bases at V and 6 bases at J, with 17 bases between the two ends. The CDR3 has 14 amino acids. The CDR3 DNA reads as TGTGCCAGTGAGACAGGTAATCGGCCTCAGCCCCAGCATTTT. Its protein is CASETGNRPQPQHF.